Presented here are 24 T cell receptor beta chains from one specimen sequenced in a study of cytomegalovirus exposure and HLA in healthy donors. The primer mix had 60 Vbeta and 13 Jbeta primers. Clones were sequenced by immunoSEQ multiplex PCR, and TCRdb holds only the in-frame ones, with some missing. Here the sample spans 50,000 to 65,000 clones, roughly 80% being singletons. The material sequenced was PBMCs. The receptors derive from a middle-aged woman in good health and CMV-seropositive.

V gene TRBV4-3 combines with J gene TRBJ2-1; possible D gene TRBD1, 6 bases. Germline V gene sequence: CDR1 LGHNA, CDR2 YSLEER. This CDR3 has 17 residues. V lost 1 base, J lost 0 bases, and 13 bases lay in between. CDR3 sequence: CASSQGVGASSYNEQFF. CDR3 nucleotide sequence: TGCGCCAGCAGCCAAGGGGTGGGGGCTAGCTCCTACAATGAGCAGTTCTTC.

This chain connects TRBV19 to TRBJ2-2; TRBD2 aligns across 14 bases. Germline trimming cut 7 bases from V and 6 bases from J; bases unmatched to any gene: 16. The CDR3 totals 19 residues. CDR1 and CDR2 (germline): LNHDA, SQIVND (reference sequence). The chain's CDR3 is CASKGRPGLAGVRAGELFF. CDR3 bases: TGTGCCAGTAAGGGCCGCCCGGGACTAGCGGGGGTAAGAGCCGGGGAGCTGTTTTTT.

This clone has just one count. The CDR3 spells CASSYSGGNYEQYF. In DNA, the CDR3 is TGTGCCAGCAGTTACTCAGGGGGCAACTACGAGCAGTACTTC. V gene TRBV6-5 combines with J gene TRBJ2-7, with TRBD1 identical over 7 bases. The germline gives CDR1 MNHEY, CDR2 SVGAGI. This CDR3 comprises 14 residues. J was trimmed by 3 bases and V by 0 bases; bases with no gene match: 2.

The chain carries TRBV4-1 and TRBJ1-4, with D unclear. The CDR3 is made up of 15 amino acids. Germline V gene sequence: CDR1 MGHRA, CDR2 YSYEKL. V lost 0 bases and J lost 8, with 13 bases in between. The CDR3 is CASSQEASLGEKLFF. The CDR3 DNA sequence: TGCGCCAGCAGCCAAGAGGCCAGCCTCGGGGAAAAACTGTTTTTT.

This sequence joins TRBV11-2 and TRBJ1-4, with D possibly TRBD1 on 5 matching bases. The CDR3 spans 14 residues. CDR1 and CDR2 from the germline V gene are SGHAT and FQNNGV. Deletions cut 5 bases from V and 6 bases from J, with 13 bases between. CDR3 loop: CASSRGGLDEKLFF. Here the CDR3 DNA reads TGTGCCAGCAGCCGGGGGGGGTTAGATGAAAAACTGTTTTTT. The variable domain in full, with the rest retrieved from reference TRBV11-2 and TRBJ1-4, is EAGVAQSPRYKIIEKRQSVAFWCNPISGHATLYWYQQILGQGPKLLIQFQNNGVVDDSQLPKDRFSAERLKGVDSTLKIQPAKLEDSAVYLCASSRGGLDEKLFFGSGTQLSVL.

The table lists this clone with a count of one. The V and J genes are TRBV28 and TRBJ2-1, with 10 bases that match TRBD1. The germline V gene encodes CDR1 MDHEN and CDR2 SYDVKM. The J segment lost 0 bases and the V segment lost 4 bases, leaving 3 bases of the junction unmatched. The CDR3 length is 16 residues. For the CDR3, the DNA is TGTGCCAGCAGTTCCAGGACAGGGGGCTCCTACAATGAGCAGTTCTTC. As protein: CASSSRTGGSYNEQFF.

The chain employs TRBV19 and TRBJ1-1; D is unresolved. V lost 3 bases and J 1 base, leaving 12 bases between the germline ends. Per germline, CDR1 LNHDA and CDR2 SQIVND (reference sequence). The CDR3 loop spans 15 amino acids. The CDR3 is CASSIVVTRNTEAFF. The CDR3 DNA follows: TGTGCCAGTAGTATCGTAGTGACACGGAACACTGAAGCTTTCTTT.

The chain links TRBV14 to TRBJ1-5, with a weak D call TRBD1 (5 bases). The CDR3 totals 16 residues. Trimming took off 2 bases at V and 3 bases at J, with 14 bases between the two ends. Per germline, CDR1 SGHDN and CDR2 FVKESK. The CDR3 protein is CASSQSAPGHNQPQHF. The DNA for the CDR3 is TGTGCCAGCAGCCAATCGGCCCCAGGGCACAATCAGCCCCAGCATTTT.

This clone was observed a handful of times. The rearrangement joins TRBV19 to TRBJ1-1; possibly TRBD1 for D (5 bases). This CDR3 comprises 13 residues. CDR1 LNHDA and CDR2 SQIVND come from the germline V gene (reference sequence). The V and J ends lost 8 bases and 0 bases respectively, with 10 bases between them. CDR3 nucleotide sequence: TGTGCCAGTGACACAGGCGTGAACACTGAAGCTTTCTTT. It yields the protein CASDTGVNTEAFF.

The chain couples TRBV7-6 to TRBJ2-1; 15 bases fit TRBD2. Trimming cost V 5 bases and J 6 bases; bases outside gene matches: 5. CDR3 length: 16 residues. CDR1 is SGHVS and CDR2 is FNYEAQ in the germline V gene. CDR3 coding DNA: TGTGCCAGCAGCGGTACGGGACTAGCGGGGGGCAATGAGCAGTTCTTC. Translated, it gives CASSGTGLAGGNEQFF.

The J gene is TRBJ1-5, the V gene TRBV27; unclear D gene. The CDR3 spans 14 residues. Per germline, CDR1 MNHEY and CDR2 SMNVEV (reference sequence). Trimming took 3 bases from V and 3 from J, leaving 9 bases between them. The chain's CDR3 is CASSLAGYNQPQHF. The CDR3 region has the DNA TGTGCCAGCAGTTTGGCAGGCTACAATCAGCCCCAGCATTTT.

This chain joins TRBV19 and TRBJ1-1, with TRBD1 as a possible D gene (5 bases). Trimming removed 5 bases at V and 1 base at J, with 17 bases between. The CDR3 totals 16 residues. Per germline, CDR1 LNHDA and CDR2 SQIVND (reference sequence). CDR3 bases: TGTGCCAGTAGTTCCGATCCGGGGAGGGGGAACACTGAAGCTTTCTTT. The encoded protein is CASSSDPGRGNTEAFF.

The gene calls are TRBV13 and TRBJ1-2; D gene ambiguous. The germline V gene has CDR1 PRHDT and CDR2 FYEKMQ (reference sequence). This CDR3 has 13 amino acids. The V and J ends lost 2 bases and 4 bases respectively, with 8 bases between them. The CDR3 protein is CASSLRQIYGYTF. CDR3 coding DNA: TGTGCCAGCAGCTTAAGACAAATCTATGGCTACACCTTC.

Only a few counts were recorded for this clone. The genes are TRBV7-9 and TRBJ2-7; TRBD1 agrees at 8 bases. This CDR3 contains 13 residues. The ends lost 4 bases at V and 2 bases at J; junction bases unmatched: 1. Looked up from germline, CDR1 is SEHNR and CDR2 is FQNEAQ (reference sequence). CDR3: CASSWTGPYEQYF. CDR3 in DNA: TGTGCCAGCAGCTGGACAGGGCCCTACGAGCAGTACTTC.

CDR3 sequence: CASSLGLGNTDTQYF. In nucleotides, the CDR3 is TGTGCCAGCAGCTTAGGGCTAGGTAACACAGATACGCAGTATTTT. The chain is built from TRBV7-6 and TRBJ2-3; D unclear. Germline CDR1 SGHVS, CDR2 FNYEAQ. The germline V and J ends were trimmed by 1 base and 2 bases, with 10 bases remaining between them. CDR3 length: 15 residues. Based on the CDR3 plus reference TRBV7-6 and TRBJ2-3, the full variable domain is GAGVSQSPRYKVTKRGQDVALRCDPISGHVSLYWYRQALGQGPEFLTYFNYEAQQDKSGLPNDRFSAERPEGSISTLTIQRTEQRDSAMYRCASSLGLGNTDTQYFGPGTRLTVL.

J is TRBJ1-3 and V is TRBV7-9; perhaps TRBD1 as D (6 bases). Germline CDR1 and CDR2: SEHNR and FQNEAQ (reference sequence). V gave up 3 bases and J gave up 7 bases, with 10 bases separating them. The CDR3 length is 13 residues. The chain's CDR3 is CASSFPGENTIYF. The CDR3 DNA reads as TGTGCCAGCAGCTTCCCAGGGGAGAACACCATATATTTT.

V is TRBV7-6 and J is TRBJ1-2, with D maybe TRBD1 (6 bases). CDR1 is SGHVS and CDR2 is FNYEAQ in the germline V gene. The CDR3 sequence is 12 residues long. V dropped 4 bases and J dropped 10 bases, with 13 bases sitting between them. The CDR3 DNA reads TGTGCCAGCAGCTGGGGTGAGGGGGACTACACCTTC. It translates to CASSWGEGDYTF.

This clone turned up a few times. CDR3 residues: CAWSVRGGFSGNTIYF. The CDR3 DNA is TGTGCCTGGAGTGTACGGGGGGGGTTTTCTGGAAACACCATATATTTT. The chain joins TRBV30 to TRBJ1-3; a weak D match, TRBD1 (5 bases). Deletions cut 0 bases from V and 1 base from J, with 13 bases between. There are 16 residues in the CDR3. Germline loops: CDR1 GTSNPN, CDR2 SVGIG (reference sequence).

This chain's CDR3 is CASADRGNQPQHF. For the CDR3, the DNA is TGTGCCAGCGCCGACAGGGGTAATCAGCCCCAGCATTTT. V gene TRBV6-6 combines with J gene TRBJ1-5; TRBD1 matches 8 bases. The CDR3 has 13 residues. Trimming took 8 bases from V and 4 from J; bases not matched to a gene: 4. The germline V gene encodes CDR1 MNHNY and CDR2 SVGAGI (reference sequence).

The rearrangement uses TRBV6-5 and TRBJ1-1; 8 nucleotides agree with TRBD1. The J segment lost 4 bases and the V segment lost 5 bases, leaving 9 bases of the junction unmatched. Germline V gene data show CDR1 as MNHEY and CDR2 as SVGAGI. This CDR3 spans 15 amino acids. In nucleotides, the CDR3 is TGTGCCAGCAGTCCCCTGGGACAGGAGGGCACTGAAGCTTTCTTT. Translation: CASSPLGQEGTEAFF.

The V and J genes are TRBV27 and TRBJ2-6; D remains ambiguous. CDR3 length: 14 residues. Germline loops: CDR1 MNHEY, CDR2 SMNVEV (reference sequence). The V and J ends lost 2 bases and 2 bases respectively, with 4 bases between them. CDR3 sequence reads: CASSLTTGANVLTF. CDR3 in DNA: TGTGCCAGCAGTTTAACTACTGGGGCCAACGTCCTGACTTTC. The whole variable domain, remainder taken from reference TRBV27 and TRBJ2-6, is EAQVTQNPRYLITVTGKKLTVTCSQNMNHEYMSWYRQDPGLGLRQIYYSMNVEVTDKGDVPEGYKVSRKEKRNFPLILESPSPNQTSLYFCASSLTTGANVLTFGAGSRLTVL.

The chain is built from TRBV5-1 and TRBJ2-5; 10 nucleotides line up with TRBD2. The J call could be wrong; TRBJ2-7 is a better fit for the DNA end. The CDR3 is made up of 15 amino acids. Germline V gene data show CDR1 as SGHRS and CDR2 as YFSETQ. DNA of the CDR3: TGCGCCAGCAGCGATCCGGGACTAGCGCCTTACGAGCAGTACTTC. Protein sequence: CASSDPGLAPYEQYF.

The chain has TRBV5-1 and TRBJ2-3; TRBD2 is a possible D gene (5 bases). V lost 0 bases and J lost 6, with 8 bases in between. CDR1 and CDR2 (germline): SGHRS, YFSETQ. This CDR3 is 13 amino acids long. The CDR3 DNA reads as TGCGCCAGCAGCTTGGCGGGGAGTGATACGCAGTATTTT. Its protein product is CASSLAGSDTQYF.

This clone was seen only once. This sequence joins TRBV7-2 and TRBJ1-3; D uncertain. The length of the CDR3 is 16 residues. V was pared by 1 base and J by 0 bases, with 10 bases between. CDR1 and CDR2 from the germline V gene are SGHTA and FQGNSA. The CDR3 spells CASSLGHASSGNTIYF. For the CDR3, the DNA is TGTGCCAGCAGCTTAGGCCATGCGTCCTCTGGAAACACCATATATTTT.